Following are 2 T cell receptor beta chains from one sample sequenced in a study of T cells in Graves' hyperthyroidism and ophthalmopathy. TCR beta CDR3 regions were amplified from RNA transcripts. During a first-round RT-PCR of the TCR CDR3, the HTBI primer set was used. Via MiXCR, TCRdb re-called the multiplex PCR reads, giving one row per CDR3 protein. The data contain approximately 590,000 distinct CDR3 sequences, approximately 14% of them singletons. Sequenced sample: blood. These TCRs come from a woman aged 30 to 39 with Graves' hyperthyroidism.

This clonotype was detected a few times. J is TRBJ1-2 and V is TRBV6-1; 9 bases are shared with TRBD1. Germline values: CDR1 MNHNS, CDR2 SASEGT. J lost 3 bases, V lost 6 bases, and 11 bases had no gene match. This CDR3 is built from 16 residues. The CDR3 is CASRDRGGGVDYGYTF. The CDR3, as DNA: TGTGCCAGCAGGGACAGGGGAGGTGGGGTAGACTATGGCTACACCTTC.

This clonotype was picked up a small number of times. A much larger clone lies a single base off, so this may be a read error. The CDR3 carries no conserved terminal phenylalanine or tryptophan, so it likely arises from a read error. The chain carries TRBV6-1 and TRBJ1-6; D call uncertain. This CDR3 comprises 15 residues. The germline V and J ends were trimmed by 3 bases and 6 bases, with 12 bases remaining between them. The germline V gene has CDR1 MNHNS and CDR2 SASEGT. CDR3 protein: CASSDWAGGNSPLHL. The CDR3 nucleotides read TGTGCCAGCAGTGATTGGGCAGGCGGTAATTCACCCCTCCACCTT.